This entry lists 22 T cell receptor beta chains sequenced from one sample in a study of cytomegalovirus exposure and HLA in healthy donors (dated by TCRdb to 2016 to 2017). Libraries were constructed by the immunoSEQ multiplex PCR assay. As stored in TCRdb, this immuneACCESS dataset retains in-frame rearrangements with V and J assigned. A fraction of the clones does not appear; measured against another copy, unresolved V genes explain less than half of the discrepancy, and the remainder lacks a known reason. The sample has approximately 160,000 clones on record, under 90% of them singletons. 10% of the sample comes from the top ten. The sample taken for sequencing was PBMCs. These TCRs come from a woman aged 18-29 years in good health and CMV-seropositive.

The chain uses TRBV30 and TRBJ1-3; D gene unclear. The germline V gene encodes CDR1 GTSNPN and CDR2 SVGIG (reference sequence). V was cut by 7 bases and J by 4 bases, with 14 bases left in between. This CDR3 region has 13 residues. CDR3 loop: CAYSEELGNTIYF. For the CDR3, the DNA is TGTGCCTACTCGGAAGAACTAGGAAACACCATATATTTT.

This clone appeared a single time. V is TRBV27 and J is TRBJ1-4; no firm D call. Germline assignment: CDR1 MNHEY and CDR2 SMNVEV (reference sequence). This CDR3 is built from 13 residues. The V and J ends lost 3 bases and 7 bases respectively, with 9 bases between them. CDR3: CASSFLPVEKLFF. Here the CDR3 DNA reads TGTGCCAGCAGTTTTCTTCCGGTTGAAAAACTGTTTTTT.

The rearrangement uses TRBV10-2 and TRBJ1-1; possibly TRBD1 for D (5 bases). The germline gives CDR1 WSHSY, CDR2 SAAADI. The CDR3 covers 14 residues. V lost 10 bases to trimming and J lost 0 bases, with 15 bases between them. The DNA of the CDR3 is TGCGCCACTAGAGTAGGGGCAATGAACACTGAAGCTTTCTTT. This codes for CATRVGAMNTEAFF.

The chain carries TRBV7-2 and TRBJ2-5, with 7 bases matching TRBD2. The CDR3 runs to 13 residues. The J segment lost 5 bases and the V segment lost 1 base, leaving 1 base of the junction unmatched. Germline V gene sequence: CDR1 SGHTA, CDR2 FQGNSA. The CDR3 region is CASSLGSGETQYF. As DNA, the CDR3 is TGTGCCAGCAGCTTAGGTAGCGGGGAGACCCAGTACTTC.

V and J are TRBV11-3 and TRBJ2-7, with D maybe TRBD2 (5 bases). CDR1 is SGHNT and CDR2 is YENEEA in the germline V gene. CDR3 length: 14 amino acids. Trimming removed 1 base at V and 0 bases at J, with 7 bases between. CDR3 DNA sequence: TGTGCCAGCAGCTTAGGAGGGAGCTCCTACGAGCAGTACTTC. This encodes CASSLGGSSYEQYF.

V is TRBV4-3 and J is TRBJ2-3, with 7 bases matching TRBD1. Germline V gene lookup returns CDR1 LGHNA and CDR2 YSLEER. The CDR3 sequence is 17 residues long. The V gene end was trimmed by 1 base and the J gene end by 2 bases; junction bases not matched to a gene: 9. The CDR3 DNA is TGCGCCAGCAGCCAAGGTGGACCGGGACAGCTCACAGATACGCAGTATTTT. Translation gives CASSQGGPGQLTDTQYF.

This rearrangement joins TRBV27 to TRBJ2-3, with 7 nucleotides matching TRBD2. The CDR3 covers 15 residues. Germline V gives CDR1 MNHEY, CDR2 SMNVEV (reference sequence). J lost 4 bases, V lost 2 bases, and 6 bases had no gene match. The CDR3 DNA reads TGTGCCAGCAGTTTAGGCGGGAGTAGGTCAGATACGCAGTATTTT. This encodes CASSLGGSRSDTQYF.

This chain connects TRBV10-3 to TRBJ1-5, with 11 positions matching TRBD1. CDR3 size: 17 residues. Germline loops: CDR1 ENHRY, CDR2 SYGVKD. V trimming: 2 bases; J trimming: 1 base; junction bases outside the gene matches: 4. The CDR3 DNA reads TGTGCCATCAGTGAGAGGACAGGGGGCCTGAGCAATCAGCCCCAGCATTTT. This translates into CAISERTGGLSNQPQHF.

The chain combines TRBV7-9 with TRBJ2-7, with TRBD1 matching over 8 bases. This CDR3 has 16 amino acids. Germline V CDR1 and CDR2: SEHNR, FQNEAQ (reference sequence). Trimming took 2 bases from V and 6 from J; bases not matched to a gene: 12. In DNA form, the CDR3 reads TGTGCCAGCAGCTTATATAGTCGGGCAGGGGGCTCCGAGCAGTACTTC. This translates into CASSLYSRAGGSEQYF.

The chain combines TRBV5-1 with TRBJ2-7, with 10 nucleotides matching TRBD2. CDR3 length equals 14 residues. The germline CDR1 and CDR2 sequences are SGHRS and YFSETQ. J was trimmed by 3 bases and V by 3 bases; bases with no gene match: 3. CDR3 nucleotides: TGCGCCAGCAGCTCCGGGACTAGCGTCTACGAGCAGTACTTC. It specifies CASSSGTSVYEQYF.

The rearrangement joins TRBV28 to TRBJ1-1; maybe TRBD1 (6 bases). The ends were cut back, 2 bases at V and 1 base at J, with 11 bases in the middle. This CDR3 has 15 residues. Per the germline V gene, CDR1 is MDHEN and CDR2 is SYDVKM. CDR3 protein: CASSLSGTPNTEAFF. CDR3 nucleotides: TGTGCCAGCAGTTTAAGCGGGACACCGAACACTGAAGCTTTCTTT. Full variable domain (outside the CDR3, taken from reference TRBV28 and TRBJ1-1): DVKVTQSSRYLVKRTGEKVFLECVQDMDHENMFWYRQDPGLGLRLIYFSYDVKMKEKGDIPEGYSVSREKKERFSLILESASTNQTSMYLCASSLSGTPNTEAFFGQGTRLTVV.

This clone has only a few counts. CDR3 nucleotide sequence: TGTGCCAGCAGCCGAACAGGGGGCGAAACCTACGAGCAGTACTTC. It yields the protein CASSRTGGETYEQYF. The gene calls are TRBV11-3 and TRBJ2-7; TRBD1 aligns across 9 bases. J lost 2 bases, V lost 5 bases, and 7 bases had no gene match. The CDR3 contains 15 residues. The germline V gene encodes CDR1 SGHNT and CDR2 YENEEA.

The chain links TRBV19 to TRBJ1-1; weak D call: TRBD1 (5 bases). CDR1 is LNHDA, CDR2 SQIVND, per germline (reference sequence). V lost 2 bases, J lost 4 bases, and 11 bases lay in between. This CDR3 contains 14 residues. Here the CDR3 reads CASSIQGGTTEAFF. CDR3 DNA: TGTGCCAGTAGTATACAGGGAGGAACCACTGAAGCTTTCTTT.

This clone has just one count. The chain recombines TRBV5-4 with TRBJ1-1; 7 positions agree with TRBD1. The V and J ends lost 5 bases and 6 bases, in that order; junction bases with no gene match: 10. Germline CDR1 SGHNT, CDR2 YYREEE (reference sequence). The CDR3 loop spans 14 amino acids. The CDR3 sequence is CASSPWSGTAEAFF. For the CDR3, the DNA is TGTGCCAGCAGTCCCTGGTCAGGGACAGCTGAAGCTTTCTTT.

This chain uses TRBV5-6 with TRBJ2-1; the match to TRBD2 covers 10 bases. This CDR3 region has 14 residues. V gave up 2 bases and J gave up 9 bases; unmatched junction bases: 5. From germline, CDR1 is SGHDT and CDR2 YYEEEE. The CDR3 sequence: CASSLAGGQVEQFF. CDR3 in DNA: TGTGCCAGCAGCTTAGCGGGAGGGCAAGTTGAGCAGTTCTTC.

V gene TRBV6-4 combines with J gene TRBJ1-1; TRBD1 matches at 9 bases. Trimming cost V 7 bases and J 1 base; bases outside gene matches: 4. Germline CDR1 MRHNA, CDR2 SNTAGT. The CDR3 length is 14 residues. CDR3 nucleotides: TGTGCCAGCAAATCGGACAGGGGGAACACTGAAGCTTTCTTT. Translating it yields CASKSDRGNTEAFF.

This clone was seen just once. The V call is TRBV15, the J call TRBJ2-3; 7 bases line up with TRBD2. This CDR3 has 14 amino acids. J gave up 4 bases and V 5 bases, and 6 bases lay outside the gene matches. CDR1 and CDR2 (germline): LNHNV, YYDKDF (reference sequence). This chain's CDR3 is CATSRGGSADTQYF. CDR3 bases: TGTGCCACCAGCCGTGGCGGGAGCGCAGATACGCAGTATTTT.

The chain has TRBV11-1 and TRBJ2-3; TRBD2 matches at 8 bases. Germline loops: CDR1 SGHAT, CDR2 FQDESV (reference sequence). Trimming cost V 2 bases and J 0 bases; bases outside gene matches: 4. CDR3 size: 16 residues. CDR3 DNA: TGTGCCAGCAGCTTAATGAGCGGGAGTAGCACAGATACGCAGTATTTT. It encodes CASSLMSGSSTDTQYF.

The rearrangement joins TRBV6-5 to TRBJ1-2, with a tentative D call TRBD1 (6 bases). Germline loops: CDR1 MNHEY, CDR2 SVGAGI. With 10 bases removed from V and 10 bases from J, the gap between germline ends came to 13 bases. The CDR3 spans 10 residues. The CDR3 region is CATRTAIYTF. In DNA, the CDR3 is TGTGCCACCAGGACAGCCATCTACACCTTC.

CDR3 in DNA: TGTGCCAGCAGAAAACCGGGGGGGGTTGGTGAGCAGTACTTC. Translating gives CASRKPGGVGEQYF. The gene calls are TRBV28 and TRBJ2-7; TRBD2 agrees at 8 bases. Germline values: CDR1 MDHEN, CDR2 SYDVKM. The CDR3 loop spans 14 amino acids. With V trimmed by 6 bases and J by 7 bases, 11 bases remained unmatched.

The chain combines TRBV2 with TRBJ2-1, with 8 bases that match TRBD2. The CDR3 is 16 amino acids. Germline-derived CDR1 and CDR2 are SNHLY and FYNNEI. V shed 4 bases and J 3 bases; nucleotides not matched to a gene: 8. The CDR3 region is CASSVVSGRHYNEQFF. The CDR3 nucleotides read TGTGCCAGCAGTGTGGTGAGCGGGAGACACTACAATGAGCAGTTCTTC.

This chain connects TRBV2 to TRBJ2-7; D gene ambiguous. Germline V lookup: CDR1 SNHLY, CDR2 FYNNEI. V was cut by 3 bases and J by 2 bases, with 5 bases left in between. There are 12 residues in the CDR3. Written as DNA, the CDR3 is TGTGCCAGCAGTGAGAGGCCCTACGAGCAGTACTTC. It is translated as CASSERPYEQYF. Variable domain in full (rest from reference TRBV2 and TRBJ2-7): EPEVTQTPSHQVTQMGQEVILRCVPISNHLYFYWYRQILGQKVEFLVSFYNNEISEKSEIFDDQFSVERPDGSNFTLKIRSTKLEDSAMYFCASSERPYEQYFGPGTRLTVT.